This entry is about one T cell receptor beta chain. Its target is not known. The UMIs contained a 6-nucleotide sample barcode. They were added by template switching during cDNA synthesis. TCRdb reanalyzed the 5' RACE reads and collapses them to one entry per CDR3 protein, without DNA. The sample spans approximately 150,000 distinct CDR3 sequences; the ten largest clones claim 6% to 9.5%. This sample is drawn from a study of monozygotic twins with inflammatory bowel disease. CDR1 and CDR2 (germline): SGHRS, YFSETQ. CDR3 length equals 17 residues. Study conclusions and caveats: Fewer clonotypes were shared with others by IBD patients than by healthy twins, especially with disease activity.

The clonotype was recovered from a human donor with ulcerative colitis or Crohn's disease, or a healthy co-twin of an affected twin (not recorded which). This chain links TRBV5-1 with TRBJ1-2; TCRdb proposes TRBD1, but this gene call is untestable without DNA. Sequenced: blood. The CDR3 region is CASSLAADRGRNYGYTF.